This TCR beta chain was obtained from a study of blood T cell repertoires in COVID-19. CDR1 and CDR2 from the germline V gene are ENHRY and SYGVKD. J lost 1 base, V lost 6 bases, and 22 bases had no gene match. The CDR3 runs 20 residues. This clone was counted between two and nine times. This table comes from immunoSEQ multiplex PCR, and its TCRdb copy is limited to in-frame clones, with some not included. The table shows 60,000 or so clones, with around four fifths occurring only once. This sequence was found in a man between 60 and 70 years old with acute or convalescent COVID-19. The rearrangement joins TRBV10-3 to TRBJ2-3, with 7 bases that match TRBD1. The material sequenced was peripheral blood. This CDR3 reads CAIRPHNIGTDIRGTDTQYF. In DNA form, the CDR3 reads TGTGCCATCAGGCCGCATAACATTGGGACAGATATTAGAGGCACAGATACGCAGTATTTT.